Below, 3 T cell receptor beta chains from the same sample are listed, as sequenced in a study of control samples from healthy donors and cancer patients. Sequencing used immunoSEQ multiplex PCR; TCRdb keeps in-frame clones, though not all of them. The data contain about 49,000 clones, approximately 86% of them singletons. Source material: PBMCs. The receptor source for this set is a woman in her forties or fifties with lung cancer.

This sequence joins TRBV2 and TRBJ1-1, with TRBD1 matching 7 bases. Germline CDR1 and CDR2: SNHLY and FYNNEI. The CDR3 is 15 amino acids. The ends lost 5 bases at V and 5 bases at J; junction bases unmatched: 11. The CDR3: CASSRNGQVLTEAFF. For the CDR3, the DNA is TGTGCCAGCAGTCGAAACGGACAGGTTTTAACTGAAGCTTTCTTT.

The J gene is TRBJ2-7, the V gene TRBV7-2; D unclear. Germline values: CDR1 SGHTA, CDR2 FQGNSA. Between the trimmed V and J ends, which lost 1 base and 4 bases, there was a span of 8 bases. There are 13 residues in the CDR3. The CDR3 loop reads CASSLDFTYEQYF. The CDR3 DNA reads as TGTGCCAGCAGCTTAGACTTTACGTACGAGCAGTACTTC.

The rearrangement joins TRBV19 to TRBJ1-1; D is undetermined. Trimming took 5 bases from V and 0 from J, leaving 10 bases between them. The CDR3 length is 14 residues. Germline V CDR1 and CDR2: LNHDA, SQIVND (reference sequence). CDR3 protein: CASSPREMNTEAFF. The CDR3 DNA follows: TGTGCCAGTAGTCCCCGTGAGATGAACACTGAAGCTTTCTTT.